This entry lists 16 T cell receptor beta chains sequenced from one sample in a study of T-cell memory formation after mild COVID-19. TCRdb ran MiXCR on the 5' RACE reads and lists one entry per CDR3 protein. The table records hundreds of thousands of distinct CDR3 sequences, roughly 13% of them present only once. The specimen sequenced was PBMCs or a T cell subset sorted from them (not recorded which). The receptors derive from a man between 18 and 29 years old who had mild COVID-19 (a few samples of this study predate the infection). Cell type and time point are not known.

The V gene is TRBV5-1, the J gene TRBJ2-5, with TRBD1 identical over 8 bases. The J segment lost 6 bases and the V segment lost 6 bases, leaving 4 bases of the junction unmatched. The CDR3 length is 12 residues. The germline V gene encodes CDR1 SGHRS and CDR2 YFSETQ. The CDR3 is CASTDREQTQYF. CDR3 in DNA: TGCGCCAGCACGGACAGGGAGCAGACCCAGTACTTC.

The V and J genes are TRBV19 and TRBJ2-2; the D gene is possibly TRBD1 (5 bases). CDR3 length equals 13 residues. V lost 5 bases and J lost 7, with 11 bases in between. The germline V gene encodes CDR1 LNHDA and CDR2 SQIVND (reference sequence). CDR3 DNA sequence: TGTGCCAGTAGTCCCCGGCAGGGCGGGGAGCTGTTTTTT. As protein: CASSPRQGGELFF.

This clonotype was observed a handful of times. The V gene is TRBV28, the J gene TRBJ2-5, with a possible D match to TRBD1 (5 bases). This CDR3 comprises 13 residues. Per the germline V gene, CDR1 is MDHEN and CDR2 is SYDVKM. V was cut by 2 bases and J by 7 bases, with 11 bases left in between. CDR3 coding DNA: TGTGCCAGCAGTTTAACCCAGGGAAGGACCCAGTACTTC. Encoded protein: CASSLTQGRTQYF.

V gene TRBV7-2 combines with J gene TRBJ1-6; tentative D call: TRBD1 (5 bases). CDR3 size: 16 residues. Trimming left V 2 bases short and J 5 bases short, with 13 bases between. The V gene's germline CDR1 is SGHTA and CDR2 FQGNSA. The CDR3 sequence is CASSLMAQENNSPLHF. CDR3 in DNA: TGTGCCAGCAGCTTAATGGCACAGGAGAATAATTCACCCCTCCACTTT.

This clonotype came up a few times. V usage is TRBV29-1 and J usage is TRBJ1-2; D unresolved. Looked up from germline, CDR1 is SQVTM and CDR2 is ANQGSEA. V was trimmed by 4 bases and J by 6 bases, leaving 12 bases between them. The CDR3 covers 12 residues. The DNA for the CDR3 is TGCAGCGTTGCCGGAGGCAATAATGGCTACACCTTC. This encodes CSVAGGNNGYTF.

The rearrangement links TRBV29-1 to TRBJ1-1; D call uncertain. Germline assignment: CDR1 SQVTM and CDR2 ANQGSEA. Trimming removed 5 bases at V and 0 bases at J, with 13 bases between. The CDR3 totals 14 residues. CDR3 loop: CSVQGRGMNTEAFF. As DNA, the CDR3 is TGCAGCGTTCAAGGGCGGGGAATGAACACTGAAGCTTTCTTT.

V and J are TRBV5-4 and TRBJ1-1; D is perhaps TRBD1 (5 bases). V dropped 6 bases and J dropped 3 bases, with 24 bases sitting between them. The CDR3 contains 17 residues. CDR1 SGHNT and CDR2 YYREEE come from the germline V gene (reference sequence). CDR3 protein: CASTGPQYRRGDTEAFF. In DNA form, the CDR3 reads TGTGCCAGCACGGGACCGCAATATCGGAGAGGAGACACTGAAGCTTTCTTT.

In this sample, this clonotype turned up a few times. This chain uses TRBV7-3 with TRBJ2-3; 8 bases align to TRBD2. V trimming: 4 bases; J trimming: 1 base; junction bases outside the gene matches: 13. Per the germline V gene, CDR1 is SGHTA and CDR2 is FQGTGA. The CDR3 runs 18 residues. Here the CDR3 reads CASSSDRFQTSGTDTQYF. The CDR3 nucleotides are TGTGCCAGCAGCTCCGACAGGTTCCAGACTAGCGGCACAGATACGCAGTATTTT.

Many counts were recorded for this clonotype. The chain links TRBV7-2 to TRBJ2-1; 12 bases align to TRBD1. Germline V gene lookup returns CDR1 SGHTA and CDR2 FQGNSA. This CDR3 comprises 13 residues. Trimming removed 5 bases from V and 11 bases from J; junction bases left unmatched: 4. The CDR3 DNA reads TGTGCCAGCAGCCCCGGGACAGGGGGCAAGCAGTTCTTC. Residues: CASSPGTGGKQFF.

This chain joins TRBV5-1 and TRBJ2-2; 7 bases agree with TRBD1. Germline CDR1 and CDR2: SGHRS and YFSETQ. V was pared by 5 bases and J by 8 bases, with 9 bases of the junction left unmatched. This CDR3 has 14 amino acids. The CDR3 DNA follows: TGCGCCAGCAGTTGGGGGACAGCCTCTGGGGAGCTGTTTTTT. Its translation is CASSWGTASGELFF.

V is TRBV5-1 and J is TRBJ2-4, with TRBD2 identical over 11 bases. With 4 bases clipped from V and 3 bases from J, the junction kept 3 bases outside the gene matches. CDR3 length: 15 amino acids. Germline-derived CDR1 and CDR2 are SGHRS and YFSETQ. CDR3 protein: CASSRGTSGKNIQYF. In nucleotides, the CDR3 is TGCGCCAGCAGCCGGGGGACTAGCGGCAAAAACATTCAGTACTTC. Together with reference TRBV5-1 and TRBJ2-4, the CDR3 gives the full variable domain: KAGVTQTPRYLIKTRGQQVTLSCSPISGHRSVSWYQQTPGQGLQFLFEYFSETQRNKGNFPGRFSGRQFSNSRSEMNVSTLELGDSALYLCASSRGTSGKNIQYFGAGTRLSVL.

This clonotype came up a few times. This rearrangement joins TRBV18 to TRBJ2-3; D unclear. Trimming removed 2 bases from V and 0 bases from J, with 6 bases in between. The CDR3 extends over 14 amino acids. CDR1 and CDR2 (germline): KGHSH, LQKENI. CDR3 in DNA: TGTGCCAGCTCACCATCCAGGAGCACAGATACGCAGTATTTT. The encoded protein is CASSPSRSTDTQYF.

In its sample, this clonotype was seen many times. The gene calls are TRBV2 and TRBJ1-6; D is ambiguous. Between the trimmed V and J ends, which lost 10 bases and 13 bases, there was a span of 20 bases. The CDR3 is made up of 13 amino acids. CDR1 SNHLY and CDR2 FYNNEI come from the germline V gene. The CDR3 coding sequence is TGTGCCAAGGGAAAGCCCCCCCAGGATCCCCTCCACTTT. Its translation is CAKGKPPQDPLHF.

The chain is built from TRBV30 and TRBJ1-4; 8 bases map to TRBD1. V lost 5 bases, J lost 10 bases, and 6 bases stayed unmatched. Per the germline V gene, CDR1 is GTSNPN and CDR2 is SVGIG (reference sequence). CDR3 size: 12 residues. The DNA of the CDR3 is TGTGCCTGGGACAGGGGCACTGGAAAACTGTTTTTT. It specifies CAWDRGTGKLFF. The full variable domain, its missing parts supplied by reference TRBV30 and TRBJ1-4, is SQTIHQWPATLVQPVGSPLSLECTVEGTSNPNLYWYRQAAGRGLQLLFYSVGIGQISSEVPQNLSASRPQDRQFILSSKKLLLSDSGFYLCAWDRGTGKLFFGSGTQLSVL.

The chain has TRBV19 and TRBJ1-6, with D possibly matching TRBD1 (5 bases). The ends were cut back, 9 bases at V and 4 bases at J, with 13 bases in the middle. The CDR3 is 14 amino acids. Germline V lookup: CDR1 LNHDA, CDR2 SQIVND (reference sequence). CDR3 coding DNA: TGTGCCAGACGACAGCGGACTTATAATTCACCCCTCCACTTT. The encoded protein is CARRQRTYNSPLHF.

This clonotype was observed many times. The rearrangement links TRBV27 to TRBJ2-7; TRBD2 might be the D (6 bases). Germline CDR1 and CDR2: MNHEY and SMNVEV (reference sequence). This CDR3 is built from 14 residues. The V end lost 8 bases, the J end lost 2 bases, and 16 bases lay between the germline ends. The CDR3: CASSAGTGAYEQYF. The CDR3, as DNA: TGTGCCAGCTCGGCCGGGACGGGGGCCTACGAGCAGTACTTC.